A selection of T cell receptor beta chains follows, all from one sample in a study of blood T cell repertoires in COVID-19. TCRdb's copy holds only in-frame clones and misses some; the assay was immunoSEQ multiplex PCR. This table holds approximately 280,000 clones, around 85% found once. Sequencing used peripheral blood. All receptors come from an older woman with acute or convalescent COVID-19. CDR3s include the opening cysteine and the closing phenylalanine or tryptophan. The D gene is left open where the match is weak. Some rows have no size entry. The others give once, few or many, or a class for an expanded clone.

>TRBJ2-7|TRBV30|-|TRBD1
CAWSVGQGEQYF
TGTGCCTGGAGTGTGGGACAGGGCGAGCAGTACTTC
>TRBJ1-4|TRBV6-5|-|-
CASTQNTNEKLFF
TGTGCCAGCACTCAGAACACTAATGAAAAACTGTTTTTT
>TRBJ1-2|TRBV10-3|-|TRBD1
CATMGQGYYGYTF
TGTGCCACAATGGGACAGGGGTACTATGGCTACACCTTC
>TRBJ1-1|TRBV25-1|-|-
CASRGGLNTEAFF
TGTGCCAGCAGGGGGGGGTTGAACACTGAAGCTTTCTTT
>TRBJ1-2|TRBV10-3|-|-
CAISDRGRGYGYTF
TGTGCCATCAGTGATAGGGGAAGGGGCTATGGCTACACCTTC
>TRBJ1-5|TRBV19|few|-
CASSIRLDQPQHF
TGTGCCAGTAGCATTCGCTTAGATCAGCCCCAGCATTTT
>TRBJ2-3|TRBV5-1|-|TRBD2
CASSSSAGGTDTQYF
TGCGCCAGCAGCTCTTCTGCGGGAGGCACAGATACGCAGTATTTT
>TRBJ2-3|TRBV2|-|-
CASQLDTQYF
TGTGCCAGCCAGTTAGATACGCAGTATTTT
>TRBJ2-5|TRBV5-4|once|TRBD2
CASGSRRERQETQYF
TGTGCCAGCGGATCACGGCGGGAGCGCCAAGAGACCCAGTACTTC
>TRBJ1-1|TRBV14|-|-
CASSQLGRQRNTEAFF
TGTGCCAGCAGCCAACTGGGCAGACAGAGAAACACTGAAGCTTTCTTT
>TRBJ1-5|TRBV13|-|TRBD1
CASSLDSGGGQPQHF
TGTGCCAGCAGCTTAGATTCAGGGGGAGGTCAGCCCCAGCATTTT
>TRBJ2-5|TRBV5-6|-|-
CASSLEVAHLSETQYF
TGTGCCAGCAGCTTGGAAGTAGCGCATCTTTCAGAGACCCAGTACTTC
>TRBJ2-2|TRBV11-1|-|TRBD1
CASSFRGPDTGELFF
TGTGCCAGCAGCTTCAGGGGGCCGGACACCGGGGAGCTGTTTTTT
>TRBJ2-7|TRBV5-1|-|-
CASSLDRWTIEQYF
TGCGCCAGCAGCTTGGACAGATGGACAATCGAGCAGTACTTC
>TRBJ1-2|TRBV18|-|-
CASSPGQDYGYTF
TGTGCCAGCTCACCGGGACAAGACTATGGCTACACCTTC
>TRBJ1-1|TRBV7-9|-|-
CASSSSPGVTEAFF
TGTGCCAGCAGCTCGTCCCCCGGGGTTACTGAAGCTTTCTTT
>TRBJ1-1|TRBV18|-|-
CASRITQKAFF
TGTGCCAGCCGAATAACCCAGAAAGCTTTCTTT
>TRBJ1-2|TRBV5-6|few|-
CASSFKGSWANYGYTF
TGTGCCAGCAGCTTTAAGGGGTCCTGGGCTAACTATGGCTACACCTTC
>TRBJ2-3|TRBV10-3|-|TRBD1
CAISGGTGGTDTQYF
TGTGCCATCAGTGGAGGGACAGGGGGCACAGATACGCAGTATTTT
>TRBJ1-3|TRBV6-5|-|-
CASSYGGGSSGNTIYF
TGTGCCAGCAGTTACGGTGGGGGGTCCTCTGGAAACACCATATATTTT
>TRBJ2-1|TRBV5-1|-|-
CASSLATGQINNEQFF
TGCGCCAGCAGCTTGGCTACAGGACAGATTAACAATGAGCAGTTCTTC
>TRBJ2-1|TRBV5-1|-|-
CASSPGESYNEQFF
TGCGCCAGCAGCCCGGGGGAGTCCTACAATGAGCAGTTCTTC
>TRBJ1-1|TRBV7-3|-|-
CASSLLGGLVNTEAFF
TGTGCCAGCAGCCTCCTGGGGGGGCTGGTGAACACTGAAGCTTTCTTT
>TRBJ2-2|TRBV12-5|-|TRBD1
CASGGLRGLYTGELFF
TGTGCTAGTGGGGGCCTCAGGGGGCTGTACACCGGGGAGCTGTTTTTT
>TRBJ1-2|TRBV5-6|-|-
CASSLAAADYGYTF
TGTGCCAGCAGCTTGGCGGCTGCGGACTATGGCTACACCTTC
>TRBJ1-1|TRBV27|-|TRBD1
CASSFKPAGGFMNTEAFF
TGTGCCAGCAGCTTTAAGCCGGCAGGGGGCTTCATGAACACTGAAGCTTTCTTT
>TRBJ2-3|TRBV4-1|-|TRBD2
CASSPMGSGGWTDTQYF
TGCGCCAGCAGCCCTATGGGGTCCGGGGGGTGGACAGATACGCAGTATTTT
>TRBJ2-3|TRBV6-5|-|TRBD1
CASTPGQGYTDTQYF
TGTGCCAGCACTCCGGGACAGGGTTACACAGATACGCAGTATTTT
>TRBJ2-1|TRBV5-1|-|TRBD2
CASSLYRLAGSYNEQFF
TGCGCCAGCAGCTTGTATCGACTAGCGGGCTCCTACAATGAGCAGTTCTTC
>TRBJ2-5|TRBV19|-|-
CASSKQGPQETQYF
TGTGCCAGTAGCAAACAGGGACCCCAAGAGACCCAGTACTTC
>TRBJ2-3|TRBV9|-|TRBD2
CASSVSASGGGDTQYF
TGTGCCAGCAGCGTATCGGCTAGCGGGGGGGGAGATACGCAGTATTTT
>TRBJ2-1|TRBV15|-|TRBD1
CATSRDTTGAYEQFF
TGTGCCACCAGCAGAGATACAACAGGGGCGTATGAGCAGTTCTTC
>TRBJ1-3|TRBV19|-|-
CATGDTNGNTIYF
TGTGCGACCGGGGACACAAACGGAAACACCATATATTTT
>TRBJ2-3|TRBV15|-|-
CATSGRSAGITDTQYF
TGTGCCACCAGCGGCAGGTCAGCCGGGATCACAGATACGCAGTATTTT
>TRBJ1-2|TRBV6-1|few|-
CASSELMGYTF
TGTGCCAGCAGTGAACTAATGGGCTACACCTTC
>TRBJ2-3|TRBV9|few|TRBD2
CASSVGTSGEGTDTQYF
TGTGCCAGCAGCGTAGGAACTAGCGGGGAGGGGACAGATACGCAGTATTTT
>TRBJ1-4|TRBV18|-|TRBD1
CASSPRGTGGHEKLFF
TGTGCCAGCTCACCACGGGGGACAGGAGGGCATGAAAAACTGTTTTTT
>TRBJ1-2|TRBV7-2|-|-
CASSSSGGSYGYTF
TGTGCCAGCAGCTCTTCTGGGGGCAGTTATGGCTACACCTTC
>TRBJ2-4|TRBV30|-|TRBD1
CAWGTGGSAKNIQYF
TGTGCCTGGGGGACAGGGGGTAGTGCCAAAAACATTCAGTACTTC
>TRBJ2-7|TRBV2|many|TRBD1
CASSEDRGQYYEQYF
TGTGCCAGCAGTGAAGACAGGGGCCAATACTACGAGCAGTACTTC
>TRBJ1-2|TRBV6-2/TRBV6-3|-|-
CASSPQGRDGYTF
TGTGCCAGCAGTCCCCAGGGGAGGGACGGCTACACCTTC
>TRBJ1-1|TRBV7-8|-|-
CASSSGGRNTEAFF
TGTGCCAGCAGCTCGGGAGGGCGGAACACTGAAGCTTTCTTT
>TRBJ2-5|TRBV11-2|-|-
CASSLVTSFVETQYF
TGTGCCAGCAGCTTAGTGACTAGTTTCGTCGAGACCCAGTACTTC
>TRBJ1-1|TRBV10-2|once|-
CASAEYRVNTEAFF
TGCGCCAGTGCCGAGTACAGGGTGAACACTGAAGCTTTCTTT
>TRBJ2-2|TRBV18|few|TRBD1
CASSSGQVHGELFF
TGTGCCAGCTCATCGGGACAGGTCCACGGGGAGCTGTTTTTT
>TRBJ2-1|TRBV4-1|-|TRBD2
CASSQGLAGVHNEQFF
TGCGCCAGCAGCCAAGGGCTAGCGGGGGTCCACAATGAGCAGTTCTTC
>TRBJ2-5|TRBV5-1|-|TRBD2
CASSLGLAGLQETQYF
TGCGCCAGCAGCCTCGGACTAGCGGGGCTACAAGAGACCCAGTACTTC
>TRBJ1-2|TRBV4-1|few|TRBD1
CASSQGGQGIYGYTF
TGCGCCAGCAGCCAAGGGGGACAGGGAATTTATGGCTACACCTTC
>TRBJ2-2|TRBV3-1/TRBV3-2|-|TRBD1
CASSRRTGAATGELFF
TGTGCCAGCAGCCGTCGGACAGGGGCGGCCACCGGGGAGCTGTTTTTT
>TRBJ2-5|TRBV27|-|TRBD1
CASGDSPKETQYF
TGTGCCAGTGGGGACAGCCCTAAAGAGACCCAGTACTTC
>TRBJ2-5|TRBV7-9|-|-
CASSFARRQETQYF
TGTGCCAGCAGCTTTGCGCGGCGCCAAGAGACCCAGTACTTC
>TRBJ2-1|TRBV6-2/TRBV6-3|-|-
CASSYPAQGNNEQFF
TGTGCCAGCAGTTACCCCGCCCAGGGTAACAATGAGCAGTTCTTC
>TRBJ1-6|TRBV10-3|-|TRBD1
CAIGPGQSNSPLHF
TGTGCCATCGGACCGGGACAGAGTAATTCACCCCTCCACTTT
>TRBJ2-3|TRBV12-3/TRBV12-4|-|-
CASSPGTDTQYF
TGTGCCAGCAGTCCAGGGACTGATACGCAGTATTTT
>TRBJ2-2|TRBV27|-|-
CASSFRLEPGRELFF
TGTGCCAGCAGTTTTCGGTTGGAACCAGGGCGGGAGCTGTTTTTT
>TRBJ2-2|TRBV15|-|-
CATSRERGAGGELFF
TGTGCCACCAGCAGAGAACGGGGGGCTGGCGGGGAGCTGTTTTTT